The entry below describes one T cell receptor beta chain. The entry originates in a study of blood T cell repertoires in COVID-19. About the study: Samples taken during acute and convalescent COVID-19 were collected in the United States, Italy and Spain. The analysed material was cDNA or gDNA that came from T cells, B-cell-depleted T cells, or PBMCs.

This CDR3 is 15 amino acids long. The V and J ends lost 5 bases and 4 bases, in that order; junction bases with no gene match: 10. Germline values: CDR1 LNHDA, CDR2 SQIVND (reference sequence). Profiled with immunoSEQ multiplex PCR; TCRdb holds only in-frame clones, not every one. The repertoire consists of some 700,000 clones, with more than 80% occurring once and the leading ten covering roughly 0.25%. Sequencing was carried out using peripheral blood. The chain carries TRBV19 and TRBJ1-1; TRBD1 matches 7 bases. The sequence was collected from a woman aged 18 to 35 with acute or convalescent COVID-19. CDR3 sequence: CASSVRQGVGTEAFF. In DNA, the CDR3 is TGTGCCAGTAGTGTAAGACAGGGAGTGGGCACTGAAGCTTTCTTT.